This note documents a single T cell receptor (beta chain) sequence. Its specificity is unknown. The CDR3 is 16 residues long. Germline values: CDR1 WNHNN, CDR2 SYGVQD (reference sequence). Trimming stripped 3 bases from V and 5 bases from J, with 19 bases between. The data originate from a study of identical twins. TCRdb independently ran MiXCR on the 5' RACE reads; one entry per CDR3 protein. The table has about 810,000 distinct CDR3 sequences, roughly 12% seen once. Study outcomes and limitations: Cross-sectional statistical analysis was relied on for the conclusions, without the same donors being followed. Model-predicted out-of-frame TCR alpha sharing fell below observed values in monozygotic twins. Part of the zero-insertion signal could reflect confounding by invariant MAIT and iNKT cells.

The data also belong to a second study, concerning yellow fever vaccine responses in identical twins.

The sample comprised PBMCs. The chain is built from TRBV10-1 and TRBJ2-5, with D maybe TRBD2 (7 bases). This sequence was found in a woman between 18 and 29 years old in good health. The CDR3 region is CASSDPRGGAGETQYF. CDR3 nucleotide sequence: TGCGCCAGCAGTGACCCCCGTGGGGGGGCTGGGGAGACCCAGTACTTC.